The source of this T cell receptor beta chain is a study of T cell repertoires in cytomegalovirus infection. Study as a whole: Selected CMV epitopes included recently identified HLA-C-restricted ones as well as well-studied HLA-B-restricted ones. Carrying CMV and the relevant HLA type showed in public TCR beta signatures.

Points on this clonotype: Antigen specificity is unknown.

Each CDR3 protein gets one entry after TCRdb re-called the reads with MiXCR. The table records about 920,000 distinct CDR3 sequences, around 30% of them present only once. Source: cultured CD8+ T cells from PBMCs, taken from culture after CMV antigen stimulation. The receptor was derived from a human donor in good health (CMV status not recorded). Some clones in this sample may be carry-over from other donors' samples.

In DNA form, the CDR3 reads TGCGCCAGCATGGAAAGGGGATCCTACGAGCAGTACTTC. As protein: CASMERGSYEQYF. This chain connects TRBV10-2 to TRBJ2-7; D is possibly TRBD1 (5 bases). Trimming shortened V by 7 bases and J by 1 base, and 11 bases separated the two germline ends. The V gene's germline CDR1 is WSHSY and CDR2 SAAADI. The CDR3 totals 13 residues.